These T cell receptor beta chains were read from a single sample in a study of T cells after yellow fever vaccination. One entry per CDR3 protein, called by TCRdb with MiXCR from the 5' RACE reads. This table holds roughly 30,000 distinct CDR3 sequences, 6.3% found once. Here the sequenced sample was PBMCs, either bulk or a sorted T-cell subset (CD4+, CD8+, memory, or dextramer-sorted; not recorded which), taken on the day of the yellow fever booster vaccination. The receptors stem from a man aged 30 to 39 who received the YFV17D yellow fever vaccine. Each CDR3 is given with its conserved first and last residue. D genes are given only for firm matches. The size entry is marked missing in some rows and otherwise reads once, few, many or a size class.

>TRBV7-2|many|.|TRBJ1-3
CASSFQTTGSTGNTIYF
TGTGCCAGCAGCTTTCAGACCACAGGGTCAACTGGAAACACCATATATTTT
>TRBV7-2|many|TRBD2|TRBJ2-5
CASSLTSGQETQYF
TGTGCCAGCAGCTTGACTAGCGGGCAAGAGACCCAGTACTTC
>TRBV19|many|TRBD1|TRBJ2-2
CASRAQGQGNTGELFF
TGTGCCAGTAGGGCACAGGGACAGGGGAACACCGGGGAGCTGTTTTTT
>TRBV19|.|.|TRBJ2-1
CASNTPGPFNEQFF
TGTGCCAGTAATACCCCGGGACCCTTTAATGAGCAGTTCTTC
>TRBV18|many|.|TRBJ2-1
CASSPANYNEQFF
TGTGCCAGCTCACCGGCTAACTACAATGAGCAGTTCTTC
>TRBV28|.|.|TRBJ2-7
CASGPTHVSNEQYF
TGTGCCAGCGGCCCCACGCATGTGAGCAACGAGCAGTACTTC
>TRBV15|few|.|TRBJ1-4
CATSRDGGALRKLFF
TGTGCCACCAGCAGAGATGGGGGGGCCCTGAGGAAACTGTTTTTT
>TRBV11-3|.|.|TRBJ2-1
CASSLEGLDEQFF
TGTGCCAGCAGCTTAGAAGGGTTGGATGAGCAGTTCTTC
>TRBV5-6|many|.|TRBJ2-2
CASSLGWQSNTGELFF
TGTGCCAGCAGCTTGGGTTGGCAGTCGAACACCGGGGAGCTGTTTTTT
>TRBV2|many|.|TRBJ2-7
CASLGTGSSYEQYF
TGTGCCAGCCTGGGAACGGGCAGCTCCTACGAGCAGTACTTC
>TRBV27|.|TRBD1|TRBJ1-4
CASSSLGQGQEKLFF
TGTGCCAGCAGTTCCTTAGGACAGGGGCAGGAAAAACTGTTTTTT
>TRBV12-3/TRBV12-4|many|.|TRBJ2-1
CASKGQGGYNEQFF
TGTGCCAGCAAAGGCCAGGGGGGCTACAATGAGCAGTTCTTC
>TRBV19|few|.|TRBJ2-1
CASSSRAAGRLNEQFF
TGTGCCAGTAGTTCTCGCGCTGCGGGACGCCTCAATGAGCAGTTCTTC
>TRBV7-6|many|TRBD2|TRBJ2-3
CASSLDWTSGSTQYF
TGTGCCAGCAGCTTAGACTGGACTAGCGGGAGTACGCAGTATTTT
>TRBV27|many|.|TRBJ1-2
CASSWQRNYGYTF
TGTGCCAGCAGCTGGCAGAGAAACTATGGCTACACCTTC
>TRBV3-1|many|.|TRBJ2-1
CASSQPGSSYNEQFF
TGTGCCAGCAGCCAGCCAGGAAGCTCCTACAATGAGCAGTTCTTC
>TRBV20-1|.|TRBD1|TRBJ2-7
CSAKKTGGSAYEQYF
TGCAGTGCTAAAAAAACAGGGGGTTCAGCCTACGAGCAGTACTTC
>TRBV12-3/TRBV12-4|many|TRBD2|TRBJ2-3
CASSTGLAGGTDTQYF
TGTGCCAGCAGTACAGGGCTAGCGGGAGGCACAGATACGCAGTATTTT
>TRBV6-5|many|TRBD2|TRBJ2-3
CASTLAGPRETQYF
TGTGCCAGCACTCTAGCGGGACCCCGTGAGACGCAGTATTTT
>TRBV20-1|many|TRBD2|TRBJ2-3
CSASGSGRLDTQYF
TGCAGTGCTAGTGGGAGCGGGAGGTTGGATACGCAGTATTTT
>TRBV7-8|many|.|TRBJ1-1
CASRATRPNTEAFF
TGTGCCAGCAGGGCGACAAGACCCAACACTGAAGCTTTCTTT
>TRBV4-3|many|TRBD1|TRBJ2-7
CAWIGTGLHF
TGCGCCTGGATTGGGACAGGCCTACACTTC
>TRBV19|.|.|TRBJ1-2
CASSLDSPIGYTF
TGTGCCAGTAGTCTTGACAGCCCCATCGGCTACACCTTC
>TRBV29-1|few|TRBD1|TRBJ1-3
CSVDLSGTGSGNTIYF
TGCAGCGTTGACCTATCCGGGACAGGCTCTGGAAACACCATATATTTT
>TRBV20-1|many|.|TRBJ2-3
CSARGVSPVLTDTQYF
TGCAGTGCTAGAGGGGTTAGCCCAGTTTTAACAGATACGCAGTATTTT
>TRBV6-1|few|.|TRBJ1-3
CASRAPEAFIGNTIYF
TGTGCCAGCAGGGCCCCGGAGGCTTTTATCGGAAACACCATATATTTT
>TRBV7-2|few|.|TRBJ2-5
CASRTHGTYDGTQYF
TGTGCCAGCAGGACACACGGGACTTACGACGGGACCCAGTACTTC
>TRBV20-1|many|TRBD2|TRBJ2-7
CSALAGDSDYEQYF
TGCAGTGCTTTAGCGGGAGATTCAGATTACGAGCAGTACTTC
>TRBV7-9|.|.|TRBJ2-5
CASSLVARQETQYF
TGTGCCAGCAGCTTAGTAGCGAGACAAGAGACCCAGTACTTC
>TRBV12-3/TRBV12-4|many|.|TRBJ2-3
CASSEQVDTQYF
TGTGCCAGCAGCGAACAGGTAGATACGCAGTATTTT
>TRBV30|many|TRBD1|TRBJ2-7
CAWKGQAYEQYF
TGTGCCTGGAAAGGACAGGCCTACGAGCAGTACTTC
>TRBV12-3/TRBV12-4|.|.|TRBJ1-5
CASSLNQGGNQPQHF
TGTGCCAGCAGTTTAAATCAGGGAGGCAATCAGCCCCAGCATTTT
>TRBV20-1|many|.|TRBJ2-2
CSASRANTGELFF
TGCAGTGCTAGCAGGGCGAACACCGGGGAGCTGTTTTTT
>TRBV7-9|.|.|TRBJ2-7
CASSSLAEQYF
TGTGCCAGCAGCTCCCTGGCCGAGCAGTACTTC
>TRBV7-2|few|.|TRBJ1-5
CASSLFGNQPQHF
TGTGCCAGCAGCTTATTTGGCAATCAGCCCCAGCATTTT
>TRBV30|.|TRBD2|TRBJ2-5
CAGGGLAKETQYF
TGTGCCGGAGGGGGACTAGCAAAGGAGACCCAGTACTTC
>TRBV5-1|.|.|TRBJ2-7
CASSEGGVSSYEQYF
TGCGCCAGCAGCGAAGGTGGGGTGAGCTCCTACGAGCAGTACTTC
>TRBV6-2/TRBV6-3|many|TRBD2|TRBJ2-1
CASSYSMASGSPQAYNEQFF
TGTGCCAGCAGTTACTCGATGGCTAGCGGGAGTCCCCAAGCCTACAATGAGCAGTTCTTC
>TRBV30|.|TRBD1|TRBJ1-4
CAWSRTGGNEKLFF
TGTGCCTGGAGCCGGACAGGTGGAAATGAAAAACTGTTTTTT
>TRBV19|.|.|TRBJ2-1
CASKTRGSSYNEQFF
TGTGCCAGTAAAACACGGGGGAGCTCCTACAATGAGCAGTTCTTC
>TRBV2|many|.|TRBJ1-1
CASSETRQYTEAFF
TGTGCCAGCAGTGAGACCCGACAGTACACTGAAGCTTTCTTT
>TRBV7-2|.|TRBD2|TRBJ2-3
CASSRGDVADTQYF
TGTGCCAGCAGCCGGGGGGATGTGGCAGATACGCAGTATTTT
>TRBV7-3|many|TRBD2|TRBJ2-1
CASSPMGAGGPFEQFF
TGTGCCAGCAGTCCGATGGGGGCGGGAGGGCCGTTTGAGCAGTTCTTC
>TRBV6-2/TRBV6-3|many|TRBD2|TRBJ2-1
CASSRLAGYSYNEQFF
TGTGCCAGCAGTCGACTAGCGGGATACTCCTACAATGAGCAGTTCTTC
>TRBV6-5|.|.|TRBJ1-1
CASRTDIGNTEAFF
TGTGCCAGCCGAACGGACATTGGGAACACTGAAGCTTTCTTT
>TRBV9|.|.|TRBJ1-6
CASSRTNQIGPWGNSPLHF
TGTGCCAGCAGCAGGACGAACCAAATAGGTCCCTGGGGGAATTCACCCCTCCACTTT
>TRBV20-1|many|.|TRBJ2-7
CSAKGEQTYEQYF
TGCAGTGCTAAGGGCGAGCAAACCTACGAGCAGTACTTC
>TRBV11-2|many|TRBD2|TRBJ2-3
CASSTILAGGGDTQYF
TGTGCCAGCAGCACAATTCTAGCGGGAGGAGGAGATACGCAGTATTTT
>TRBV10-1|.|.|TRBJ2-6
CASSPDRSGANVLTF
TGCGCCAGCAGTCCGGACCGCTCTGGGGCCAACGTCCTGACTTTC
>TRBV7-9|medium-sized|.|TRBJ1-4
CASTLATNEKLFF
TGTGCCAGCACTCTCGCAACTAATGAAAAACTGTTTTTT
>TRBV9|many|.|TRBJ2-7
CASSLGGEGYEQYF
TGTGCCAGCAGCCTCGGAGGGGAAGGCTACGAGCAGTACTTC
>TRBV20-1|.|.|TRBJ1-3
CSAREGGFDSGNTIYF
TGCAGTGCTAGAGAAGGAGGGTTCGACTCTGGAAACACCATATATTTT
>TRBV20-1|.|TRBD1|TRBJ2-5
CSARAPGTGKETQYF
TGCAGTGCTAGGGCCCCGGGGACAGGGAAAGAGACCCAGTACTTC
>TRBV3-1|medium-sized|.|TRBJ2-7
CASSQGGEQYF
TGTGCCAGCAGCCAAGGCGGCGAGCAGTACTTC